This T cell receptor delta chain emerged from a study of gamma-delta chains in newborns, infants, children. Looking at the study overall: Microbial exposure reportedly drives polyclonal innate γδ T cell expansion after birth.

TCRdb re-analyzed the reads via CATT. The sample records 4,500 to 5,000 delta-chain clones, 4% to 5.5% being singletons. The sequence derives from a child who was a newborn, infant or young child, either healthy, febrile or measles-vaccinated (not recorded which). Sequencing input: blood.

The CDR3 region has the DNA TGTGCCTGTGACACCGTACTGGGGGTCAACTCCTGGGACACCCGACAGATGTTTTTC. It is translated as CACDTVLGVNSWDTRQMFF. The chain combines TRDV2 with TRDJ3; 8 bases line up with TRDD3. CDR1 and CDR2 (germline): GEAIGNYY, EKD. CDR3 size: 19 residues. J lost 0 bases, V lost 0 bases, and 6 bases had no gene match.